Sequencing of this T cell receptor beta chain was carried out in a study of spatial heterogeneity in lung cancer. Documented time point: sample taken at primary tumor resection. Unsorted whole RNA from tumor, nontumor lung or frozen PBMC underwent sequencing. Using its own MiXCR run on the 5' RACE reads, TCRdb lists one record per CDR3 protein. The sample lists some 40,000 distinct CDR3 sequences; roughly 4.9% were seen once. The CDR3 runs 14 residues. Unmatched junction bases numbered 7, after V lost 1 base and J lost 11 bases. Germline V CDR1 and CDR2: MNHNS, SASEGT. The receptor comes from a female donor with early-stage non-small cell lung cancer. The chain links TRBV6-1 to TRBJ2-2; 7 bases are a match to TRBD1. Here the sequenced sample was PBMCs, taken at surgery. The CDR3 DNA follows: TGTGCCAGCAGTGAAGGGAGGACAGGTCAAGAGCTGTTTTTT. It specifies CASSEGRTGQELFF.